This record concerns one T cell receptor (beta chain) sequence. Assay: immunoSEQ multiplex PCR; the TCRdb copy retains only in-frame clones and omits some. Here the sample spans some 190,000 clones, approximately 90% being singletons. This sample is drawn from a study of blood T cell repertoires in COVID-19. There are 17 residues in the CDR3. With 6 bases clipped from V and 2 bases from J, the junction kept 13 bases outside the gene matches. CDR1 is SGHRS and CDR2 is YFSETQ in the germline V gene. The sequencing input was peripheral blood. The source is a human donor in a cohort sampled during active COVID-19. The chain is built from TRBV5-1 and TRBJ2-1, with TRBD2 matching over 8 bases. CDR3 sequence: CASTGGGYSPTYNEQFF. CDR3 in DNA: TGCGCCAGCACGGGAGGGGGGTACTCCCCCACCTACAATGAGCAGTTCTTC.